The entry that follows covers one T cell receptor beta chain sequence. These data are taken from a study of OX40 agonist ivuxolimab in advanced cancers. For the study at large: Dose-escalation subjects each had hepatocellular carcinoma, melanoma, renal cell or head and neck cancer.

Libraries were prepared by immunoSEQ multiplex PCR; TCRdb keeps only in-frame clonotypes and omits some of them. The sample consists of about 60,000 clones, approximately 78% of them appearing once. This TCR derives from an adult with an advanced solid tumor such as melanoma, head and neck, liver or kidney cancer. Sequencing used CD4+ or CD8+ T cells sorted from blood, obtained in a trial of the OX40 agonist ivuxolimab.

Here the CDR3 reads CASSWASGSSYEQYF. CDR3 sequence (DNA): TGTGCCAGCAGCTGGGCTAGCGGGAGTTCCTACGAGCAGTACTTC. The gene calls are TRBV4-2 and TRBJ2-7; 10 bases agree with TRBD2. Germline trimming cut 5 bases from V and 1 base from J; bases unmatched to any gene: 5. CDR1 and CDR2 from the germline V gene are LGHNA and YNFKEQ. The CDR3 spans 15 residues.